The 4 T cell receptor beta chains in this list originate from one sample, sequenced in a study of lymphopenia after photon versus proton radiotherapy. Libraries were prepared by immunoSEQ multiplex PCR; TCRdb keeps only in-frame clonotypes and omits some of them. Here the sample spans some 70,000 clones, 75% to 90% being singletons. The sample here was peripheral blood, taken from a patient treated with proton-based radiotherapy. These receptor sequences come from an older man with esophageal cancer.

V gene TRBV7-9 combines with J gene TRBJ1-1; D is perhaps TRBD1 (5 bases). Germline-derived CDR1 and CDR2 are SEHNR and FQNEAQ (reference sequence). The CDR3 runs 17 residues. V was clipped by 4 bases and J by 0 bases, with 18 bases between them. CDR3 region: CASSSRQTSSMNTEAFF. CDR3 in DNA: TGTGCCAGCAGCTCCCGACAGACAAGTAGCATGAACACTGAAGCTTTCTTT.

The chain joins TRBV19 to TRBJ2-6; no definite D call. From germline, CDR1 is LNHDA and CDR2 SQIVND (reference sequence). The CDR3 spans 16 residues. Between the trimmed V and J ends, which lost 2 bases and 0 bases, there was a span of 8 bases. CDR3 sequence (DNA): TGTGCCAGTAGTATACGGGTCAGCTCTGGGGCCAACGTCCTGACTTTC. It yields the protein CASSIRVSSGANVLTF.

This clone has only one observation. This chain's CDR3 is CASSPASPGIYGYTF. The CDR3 bases are TGTGCCAGCAGCCCAGCCTCTCCGGGAATCTATGGCTACACCTTC. The V call is TRBV9, the J call TRBJ1-2; no clear D. Germline V gene sequence: CDR1 SGDLS, CDR2 YYNGEE. This CDR3 is 15 amino acids long. The V gene lost 4 bases and the J gene lost 4 bases, with 17 bases spanning the gap.

DNA of the CDR3: TGTGCCAGCAGTCCTCGCGACTACCCCGAGCAGTACTTC. It yields the protein CASSPRDYPEQYF. The chain joins TRBV6-6 to TRBJ2-7; D is perhaps TRBD2 (5 bases). The CDR3 covers 13 residues. Per the germline V gene, CDR1 is MNHNY and CDR2 is SVGAGI (reference sequence). Trimming took 5 bases from V and 6 from J, leaving 14 bases between them.